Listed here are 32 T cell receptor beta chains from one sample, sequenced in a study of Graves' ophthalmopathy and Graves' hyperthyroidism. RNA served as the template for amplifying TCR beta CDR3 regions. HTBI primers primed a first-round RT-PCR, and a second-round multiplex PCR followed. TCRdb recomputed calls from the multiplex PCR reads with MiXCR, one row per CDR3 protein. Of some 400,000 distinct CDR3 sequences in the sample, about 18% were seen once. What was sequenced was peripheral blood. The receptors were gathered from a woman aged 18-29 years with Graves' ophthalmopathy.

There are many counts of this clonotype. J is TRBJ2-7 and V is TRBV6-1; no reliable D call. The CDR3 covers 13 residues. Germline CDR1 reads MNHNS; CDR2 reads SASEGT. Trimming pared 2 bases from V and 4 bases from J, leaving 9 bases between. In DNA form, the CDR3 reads TGTGCCAGCAGTGAAAACAGAAGATACGAGCAGTACTTC. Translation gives CASSENRRYEQYF.

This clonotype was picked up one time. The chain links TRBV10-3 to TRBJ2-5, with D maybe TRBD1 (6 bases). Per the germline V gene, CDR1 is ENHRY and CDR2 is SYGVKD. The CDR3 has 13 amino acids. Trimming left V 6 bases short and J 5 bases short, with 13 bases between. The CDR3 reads CAISYRASETQYF. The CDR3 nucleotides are TGTGCCATCAGCTACAGGGCGTCGGAGACCCAGTACTTC.

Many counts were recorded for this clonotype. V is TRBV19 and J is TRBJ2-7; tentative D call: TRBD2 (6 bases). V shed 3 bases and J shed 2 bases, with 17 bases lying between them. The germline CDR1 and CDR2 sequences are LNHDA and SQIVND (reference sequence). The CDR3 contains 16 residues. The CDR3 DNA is TGTGCCAGTAGTATGATGCCGGGACTGCCGACCTACGAGCAGTACTTC. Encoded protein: CASSMMPGLPTYEQYF.

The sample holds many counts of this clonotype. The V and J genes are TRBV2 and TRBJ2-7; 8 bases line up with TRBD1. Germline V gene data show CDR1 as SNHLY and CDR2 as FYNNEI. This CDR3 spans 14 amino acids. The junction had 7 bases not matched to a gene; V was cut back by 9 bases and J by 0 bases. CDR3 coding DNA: TGTGCCAGTACTGAGGACAGGGCCTCCTACGAGCAGTACTTC. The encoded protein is CASTEDRASYEQYF.

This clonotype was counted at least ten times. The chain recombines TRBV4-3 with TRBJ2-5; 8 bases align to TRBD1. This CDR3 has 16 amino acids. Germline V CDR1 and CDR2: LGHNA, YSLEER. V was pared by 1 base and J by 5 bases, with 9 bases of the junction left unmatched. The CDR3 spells CASSQVIGQGWETQYF. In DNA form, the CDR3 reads TGCGCCAGCAGCCAAGTAATAGGACAGGGCTGGGAGACCCAGTACTTC.

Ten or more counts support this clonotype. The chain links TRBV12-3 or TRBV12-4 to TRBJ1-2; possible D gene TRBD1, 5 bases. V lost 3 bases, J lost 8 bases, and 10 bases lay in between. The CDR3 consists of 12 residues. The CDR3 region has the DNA TGTGCCAGCAGTTTTGGAGGGGTCGGCTACACCTTC. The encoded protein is CASSFGGVGYTF.

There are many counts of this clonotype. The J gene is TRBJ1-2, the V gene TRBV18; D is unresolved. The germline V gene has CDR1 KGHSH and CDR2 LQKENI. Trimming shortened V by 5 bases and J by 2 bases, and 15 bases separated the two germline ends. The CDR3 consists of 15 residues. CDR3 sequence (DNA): TGTGCCAGCTCAACTGGCATACCACAGAACTATGGCTACACCTTC. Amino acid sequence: CASSTGIPQNYGYTF.

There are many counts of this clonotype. CDR3 DNA sequence: TGCAGTGCCAGATGGGGGAGGTACGAGACCCAGTACTTC. As protein: CSARWGRYETQYF. The chain combines TRBV20-1 with TRBJ2-5, with D maybe TRBD2 (6 bases). The V gene's germline CDR1 is DFQATT and CDR2 SNEGSKA (reference sequence). There are 13 residues in the CDR3. Trimming shortened V by 6 bases and J by 5 bases, and 16 bases separated the two germline ends.

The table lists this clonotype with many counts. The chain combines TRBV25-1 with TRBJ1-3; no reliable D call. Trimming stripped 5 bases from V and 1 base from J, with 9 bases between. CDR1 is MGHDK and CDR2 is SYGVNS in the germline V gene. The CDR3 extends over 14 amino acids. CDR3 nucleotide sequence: TGTGCCAGCAGTCGCTCGTGGTCTGGAAACACCATATATTTT. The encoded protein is CASSRSWSGNTIYF.

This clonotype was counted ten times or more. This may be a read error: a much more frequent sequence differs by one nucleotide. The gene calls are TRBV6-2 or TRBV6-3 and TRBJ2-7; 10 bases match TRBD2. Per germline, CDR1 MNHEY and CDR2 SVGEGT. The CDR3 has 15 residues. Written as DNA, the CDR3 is TGTGCCGGCAGTTCCGAGGGACTAGCGCCCTACGAGCAGTACTTC. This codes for CAGSSEGLAPYEQYF.

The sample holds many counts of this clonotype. CDR3 bases: TGTGCGGCAGTTGATAGGGTCGCTCATCTAGCCAAAAACATTCAGTACTTC. Protein product: CAAVDRVAHLAKNIQYF. This chain links TRBV24-1 with TRBJ2-4; no definite D call. Germline loops: CDR1 KGHDR, CDR2 SFDVKD. There are 17 residues in the CDR3.

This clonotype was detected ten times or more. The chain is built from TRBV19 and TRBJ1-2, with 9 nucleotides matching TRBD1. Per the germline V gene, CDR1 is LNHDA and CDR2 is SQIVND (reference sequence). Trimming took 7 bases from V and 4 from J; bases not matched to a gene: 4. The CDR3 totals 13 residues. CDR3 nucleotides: TGTGCCAGTAACCTGGGACAGGGCTATGGCTACACCTTC. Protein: CASNLGQGYGYTF.

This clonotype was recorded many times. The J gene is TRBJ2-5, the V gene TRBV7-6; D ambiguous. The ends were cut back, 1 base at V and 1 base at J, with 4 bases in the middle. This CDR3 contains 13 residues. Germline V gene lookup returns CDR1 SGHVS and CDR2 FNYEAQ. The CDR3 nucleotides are TGTGCCAGCAGCTTAGTCCCCCAAGAGACCCAGTACTTC. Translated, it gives CASSLVPQETQYF.

The CDR3 loop is CASSISLGSDQPQHF. DNA for the CDR3: TGTGCCAGCAGTATCTCTTTGGGGAGCGACCAGCCCCAGCATTTT. The chain has TRBV6-2 or TRBV6-3 and TRBJ1-5; D gene unclear. Germline V gives CDR1 MNHEY, CDR2 SVGEGT. CDR3 length: 15 amino acids. Trimming stripped 5 bases from V and 7 bases from J, with 18 bases between.

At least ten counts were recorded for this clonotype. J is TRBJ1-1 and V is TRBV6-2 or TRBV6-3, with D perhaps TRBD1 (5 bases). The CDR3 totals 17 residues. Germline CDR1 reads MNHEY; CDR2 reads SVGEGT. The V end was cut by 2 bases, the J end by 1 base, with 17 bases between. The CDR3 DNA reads TGTGCCAGCAGTTACGCGACCCGTTCGAGGGGGAACACTGAAGCTTTCTTT. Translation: CASSYATRSRGNTEAFF.

CDR3: CSARTEMNTEAFF. The CDR3 region has the DNA TGCAGTGCTAGGACAGAGATGAACACTGAAGCTTTCTTT. The chain joins TRBV20-1 to TRBJ1-1; possibly TRBD1 for D (5 bases). CDR1 and CDR2 (germline): DFQATT, SNEGSKA (reference sequence). V was cut by 3 bases and J by 0 bases, with 8 bases left in between. The CDR3 runs to 13 residues.

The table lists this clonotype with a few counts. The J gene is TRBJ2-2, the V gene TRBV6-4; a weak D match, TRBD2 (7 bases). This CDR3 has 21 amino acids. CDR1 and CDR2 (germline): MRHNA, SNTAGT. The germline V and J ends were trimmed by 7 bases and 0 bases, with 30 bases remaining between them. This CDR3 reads CASIPGDGGQSPRTNTGELFF. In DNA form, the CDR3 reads TGTGCCAGCATCCCTGGGGACGGGGGGCAGTCACCCCGTACGAACACCGGGGAGCTGTTTTTT.

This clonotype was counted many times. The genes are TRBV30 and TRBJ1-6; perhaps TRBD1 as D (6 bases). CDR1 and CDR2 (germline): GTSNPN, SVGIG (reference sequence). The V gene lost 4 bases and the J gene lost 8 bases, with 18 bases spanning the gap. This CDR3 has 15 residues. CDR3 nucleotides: TGTGCCTGGACCAGGGGACCGCCTAAGGATTCACCCCTCCACTTT. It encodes CAWTRGPPKDSPLHF. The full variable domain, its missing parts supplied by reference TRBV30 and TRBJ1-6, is SQTIHQWPATLVQPVGSPLSLECTVEGTSNPNLYWYRQAAGRGLQLLFYSVGIGQISSEVPQNLSASRPQDRQFILSSKKLLLSDSGFYLCAWTRGPPKDSPLHFGNGTRLTVT.

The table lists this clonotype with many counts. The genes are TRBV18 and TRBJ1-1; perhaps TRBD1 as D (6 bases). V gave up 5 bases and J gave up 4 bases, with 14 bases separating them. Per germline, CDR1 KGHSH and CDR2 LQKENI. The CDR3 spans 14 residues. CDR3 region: CASSTSSGATEAFF. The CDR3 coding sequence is TGTGCCAGCTCAACTTCCTCGGGGGCCACTGAAGCTTTCTTT.

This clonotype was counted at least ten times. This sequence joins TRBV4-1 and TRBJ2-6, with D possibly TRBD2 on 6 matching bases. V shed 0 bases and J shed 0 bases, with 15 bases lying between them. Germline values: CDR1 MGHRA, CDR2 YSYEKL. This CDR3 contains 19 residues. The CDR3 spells CASSQEGRGGNSGANVLTF. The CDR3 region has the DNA TGCGCCAGCAGCCAAGAAGGACGTGGGGGGAACTCTGGGGCCAACGTCCTGACTTTC.

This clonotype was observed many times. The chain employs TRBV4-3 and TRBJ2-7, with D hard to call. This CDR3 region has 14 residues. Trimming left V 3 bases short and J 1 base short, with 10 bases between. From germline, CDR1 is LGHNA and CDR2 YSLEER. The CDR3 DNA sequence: TGCGCCAGCAGCCAGGGCAGTCCTTCCTACGAGCAGTACTTC. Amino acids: CASSQGSPSYEQYF.

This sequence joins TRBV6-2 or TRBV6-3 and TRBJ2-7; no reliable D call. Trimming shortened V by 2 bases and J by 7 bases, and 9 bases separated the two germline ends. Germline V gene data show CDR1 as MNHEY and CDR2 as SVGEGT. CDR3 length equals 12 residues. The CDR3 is CASSYLPGEQYF. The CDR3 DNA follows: TGTGCCAGCAGTTACCTACCGGGTGAGCAGTACTTC.

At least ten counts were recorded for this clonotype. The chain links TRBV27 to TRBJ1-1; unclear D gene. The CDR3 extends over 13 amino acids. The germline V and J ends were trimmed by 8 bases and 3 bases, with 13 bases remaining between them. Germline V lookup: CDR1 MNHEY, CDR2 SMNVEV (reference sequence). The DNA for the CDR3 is TGTGCCAGCTGGACGGTCCCCGACACTGAAGCTTTCTTT. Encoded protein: CASWTVPDTEAFF.

CDR3 sequence (DNA): TGCAGTGCTAGAAGCGGGGGGGGGCCGGGGACTGAAGCTTTCTTT. It translates to CSARSGGGPGTEAFF. The chain has TRBV20-1 and TRBJ1-1, with D maybe TRBD1 (6 bases). Germline loops: CDR1 DFQATT, CDR2 SNEGSKA (reference sequence). There are 15 residues in the CDR3. V was trimmed by 2 bases and J by 5 bases, leaving 18 bases between them.

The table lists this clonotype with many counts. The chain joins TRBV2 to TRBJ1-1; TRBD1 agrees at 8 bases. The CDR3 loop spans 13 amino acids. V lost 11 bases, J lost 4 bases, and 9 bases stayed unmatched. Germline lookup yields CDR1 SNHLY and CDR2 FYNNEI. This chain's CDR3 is CASWTGLFTEAFF. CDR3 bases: TGTGCCTCGTGGACAGGGTTGTTCACTGAAGCTTTCTTT.

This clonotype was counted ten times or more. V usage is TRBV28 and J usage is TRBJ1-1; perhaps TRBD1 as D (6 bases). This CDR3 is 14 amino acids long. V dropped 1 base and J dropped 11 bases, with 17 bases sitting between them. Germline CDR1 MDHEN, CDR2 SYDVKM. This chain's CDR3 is CASSLSGRGRYAFF. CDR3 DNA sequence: TGTGCCAGCAGTTTATCGGGCAGGGGACGATACGCTTTCTTT.

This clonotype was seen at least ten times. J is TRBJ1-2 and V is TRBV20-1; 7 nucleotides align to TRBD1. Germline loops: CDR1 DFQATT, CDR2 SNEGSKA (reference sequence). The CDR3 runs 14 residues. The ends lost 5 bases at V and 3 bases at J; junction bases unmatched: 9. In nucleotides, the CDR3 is TGCAGTGCTTCTCGACAGGGAGCTTACTATGGCTACACCTTC. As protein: CSASRQGAYYGYTF.

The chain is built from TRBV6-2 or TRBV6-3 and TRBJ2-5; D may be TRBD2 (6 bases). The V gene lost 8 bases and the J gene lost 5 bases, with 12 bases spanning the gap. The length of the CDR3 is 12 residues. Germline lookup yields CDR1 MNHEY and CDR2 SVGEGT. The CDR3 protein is CASGLADETQYF. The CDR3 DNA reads TGTGCCAGCGGATTAGCGGACGAGACCCAGTACTTC.

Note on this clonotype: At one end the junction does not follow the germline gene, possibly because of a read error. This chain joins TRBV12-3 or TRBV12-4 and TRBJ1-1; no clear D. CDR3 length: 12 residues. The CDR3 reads CASSLADREAFF. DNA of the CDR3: TGTGCCAGCAGTCTAGCCGACCGAGAAGCTTTCTTT.

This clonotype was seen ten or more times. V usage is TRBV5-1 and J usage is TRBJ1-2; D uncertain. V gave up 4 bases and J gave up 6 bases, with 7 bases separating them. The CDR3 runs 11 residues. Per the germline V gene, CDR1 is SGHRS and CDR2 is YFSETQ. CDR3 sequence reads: CASSADDGYTF. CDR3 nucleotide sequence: TGCGCCAGCAGCGCGGACGATGGCTACACCTTC.

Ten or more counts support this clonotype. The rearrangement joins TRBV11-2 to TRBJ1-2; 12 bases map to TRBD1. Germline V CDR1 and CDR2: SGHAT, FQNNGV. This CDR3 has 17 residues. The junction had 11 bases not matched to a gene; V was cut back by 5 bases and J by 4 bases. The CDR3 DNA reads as TGTGCCAGCAGCCTCCCGGCGGGGGGACAGGGGGCCTATGGCTACACCTTC. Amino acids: CASSLPAGGQGAYGYTF.

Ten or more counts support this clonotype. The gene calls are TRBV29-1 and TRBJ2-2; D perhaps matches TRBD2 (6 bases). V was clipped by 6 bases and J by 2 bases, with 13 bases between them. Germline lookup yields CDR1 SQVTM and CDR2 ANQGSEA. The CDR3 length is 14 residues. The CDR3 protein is CSVGRGANTGELFF. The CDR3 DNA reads TGCAGCGTCGGGCGGGGAGCAAACACCGGGGAGCTGTTTTTT.